The TCR beta chain described here comes from a study of cytomegalovirus exposure and HLA in healthy donors. The PCR employed 60 Vbeta primers together with 13 Jbeta primers. Sequencing was performed with immunoSEQ multiplex PCR; in TCRdb, only in-frame clones are kept and a portion is missing. The table has about 190,000 clones, approximately 85% seen once. Comment on this clone: Its antigen is unknown.

Broader study findings: It was likely that a cluster of highly shared sequence variants was a sequencing artifact.

The receptor comes from a man aged 18 to 30 in good health and CMV-seronegative. The sample consisted of PBMCs.

Here the CDR3 DNA reads TGTGCCAGCAGCCTACAGACCTATGAAAAACTGTTTTTT. Protein product: CASSLQTYEKLFF. The gene calls are TRBV14 and TRBJ1-4, with D unresolved. Germline CDR1 and CDR2: SGHDN and FVKESK. The CDR3 sequence is 13 residues long. Deletions cut 4 bases from V and 6 bases from J, with 9 bases between. Combining the CDR3 with reference TRBV14 and TRBJ1-4 gives the whole variable domain EAGVTQFPSHSVIEKGQTVTLRCDPISGHDNLYWYRRVMGKEIKFLLHFVKESKQDESGMPNNRFLAERTGGTYSTLKVQPAELEDSGVYFCASSLQTYEKLFFGSGTQLSVL.